The 22 T cell receptor beta chains below all came from one sample that was sequenced in a study of CD8 T cells in ankylosing spondylitis. TCRdb recomputed calls from the 5' RACE reads with MiXCR, one row per CDR3 protein. The top ten hold under 7% of the sample, which has under 300,000 distinct CDR3 sequences, about 10% seen once. Sample: blood, either unsorted or a sorted T cell fraction (not recorded which). Every receptor here comes from a male donor with ankylosing spondylitis or in good health (not recorded which).

The genes are TRBV5-1 and TRBJ2-1; 12 positions match TRBD2. The V segment lost 5 bases and the J segment 8 bases; nucleotides outside the gene matches: 8. The CDR3 is 15 amino acids. Germline assignment: CDR1 SGHRS and CDR2 YFSETQ. CDR3 sequence reads: CASSTTSGSSHEQFF. The CDR3 DNA reads TGCGCCAGCAGTACGACTAGCGGGAGTTCGCATGAGCAGTTCTTC.

This clonotype was detected many times. The chain combines TRBV3-1 with TRBJ1-4, with D hard to call. The CDR3 is 12 amino acids. The germline gives CDR1 LGHDT, CDR2 YNNKEL (reference sequence). The V and J ends lost 4 bases and 5 bases respectively, with 5 bases between them. The CDR3 coding sequence is TGTGCCAGCAGCCCTCCCAATGAAAAACTGTTTTTT. It encodes CASSPPNEKLFF.

This clonotype came up many times. V gene TRBV6-5 combines with J gene TRBJ2-5, with D perhaps TRBD1 (6 bases). The V end lost 3 bases, the J end lost 4 bases, and 12 bases lay between the germline ends. The CDR3 runs to 14 residues. Germline V lookup: CDR1 MNHEY, CDR2 SVGAGI. Written as DNA, the CDR3 is TGTGCCAGCAGTTATGTACAGGGAAGAGAGACCCAGTACTTC. Protein sequence: CASSYVQGRETQYF.

This clonotype was seen repeatedly, ten times or more. This chain connects TRBV5-1 to TRBJ2-2, with D perhaps TRBD2 (7 bases). The CDR3 covers 17 residues. V was trimmed by 3 bases and J by 3 bases, leaving 18 bases between them. Germline CDR1 reads SGHRS; CDR2 reads YFSETQ. CDR3 residues: CASSYPWGGVDTGELFF. CDR3 DNA sequence: TGCGCCAGCAGCTACCCCTGGGGGGGCGTAGACACCGGGGAGCTGTTTTTT.

The chain uses TRBV4-1 and TRBJ1-2; 10 nucleotides agree with TRBD1. The V gene end was trimmed by 2 bases and the J gene end by 3 bases; junction bases not matched to a gene: 3. CDR3 size: 15 residues. From germline, CDR1 is MGHRA and CDR2 YSYEKL. The CDR3 DNA follows: TGCGCCAGCAGCCAACCGACAGGGGGCCACTATGGCTACACCTTC. It encodes CASSQPTGGHYGYTF.

This clonotype was seen at least ten times. V gene TRBV27 combines with J gene TRBJ2-1; D may be TRBD2 (5 bases). Germline V gene sequence: CDR1 MNHEY, CDR2 SMNVEV (reference sequence). This CDR3 region has 15 residues. Trimming cost V 5 bases and J 3 bases, with 14 bases left between them. DNA of the CDR3: TGTGCCAGCAGTGACGGGATCGACGTCTACAATGAGCAGTTCTTC. It translates to CASSDGIDVYNEQFF.

At least ten counts were recorded for this clonotype. V gene TRBV9 combines with J gene TRBJ2-5; D is perhaps TRBD2 (5 bases). Germline assignment: CDR1 SGDLS and CDR2 YYNGEE. With 3 bases removed from V and 2 bases from J, the gap between germline ends came to 14 bases. The CDR3 covers 15 residues. The chain's CDR3 is CASSAPNSGQETQYF. DNA of the CDR3: TGTGCCAGCAGCGCCCCAAACTCGGGACAAGAGACCCAGTACTTC.

The J gene is TRBJ2-5, the V gene TRBV7-9; D is undetermined. The CDR3 loop spans 15 amino acids. V was trimmed by 1 base and J by 4 bases, leaving 13 bases between them. Germline V gene lookup returns CDR1 SEHNR and CDR2 FQNEAQ (reference sequence). The CDR3 DNA reads as TGTGCCAGCAGCTTAGTATCCGGTTTTGGAGAGACCCAGTACTTC. As protein: CASSLVSGFGETQYF.

This clonotype appeared once. The rearrangement uses TRBV29-1 and TRBJ2-3; D ambiguous. The V end lost 5 bases, the J end lost 7 bases, and 10 bases lay between the germline ends. Germline V gene data show CDR1 as SQVTM and CDR2 as ANQGSEA. The CDR3 runs to 11 residues. CDR3 amino acids: CSVLDYNTQYF. The CDR3 bases are TGCAGCGTTCTTGATTACAATACGCAGTATTTT.

This clonotype has at least ten counts. The chain's CDR3 is CASSSSGQLNTEAFF. DNA for the CDR3: TGCGCCAGCAGCTCATCTGGACAGCTGAACACTGAAGCTTTCTTT. This chain uses TRBV5-1 with TRBJ1-1; D may be TRBD1 (6 bases). CDR1 SGHRS and CDR2 YFSETQ come from the germline V gene. The CDR3 consists of 15 residues. The V end was cut by 3 bases, the J end by 0 bases, with 12 bases between.

This clonotype was counted at least ten times. V gene TRBV20-1 combines with J gene TRBJ2-5; no reliable D call. Per germline, CDR1 DFQATT and CDR2 SNEGSKA (reference sequence). This CDR3 comprises 11 residues. Trimming cost V 3 bases and J 3 bases, with 5 bases left between them. This CDR3 is CSASHEETQYF. DNA for the CDR3: TGCAGTGCTAGTCATGAAGAGACCCAGTACTTC.

The sample holds many counts of this clonotype. The rearrangement uses TRBV15 and TRBJ1-6; the D gene is possibly TRBD1 (6 bases). The V end lost 2 bases, the J end lost 6 bases, and 8 bases lay between the germline ends. This CDR3 spans 14 amino acids. Germline V lookup: CDR1 LNHNV, CDR2 YYDKDF (reference sequence). CDR3 in DNA: TGTGCCACCAGCAGACAACAGGGTAATTCACCCCTCCACTTT. It codes for CATSRQQGNSPLHF.

This clonotype was detected many times. The chain joins TRBV5-1 to TRBJ1-4; TRBD1 aligns across 9 bases. Germline-derived CDR1 and CDR2 are SGHRS and YFSETQ. The CDR3 sequence is 16 residues long. After removal of 4 bases from V and 2 bases from J, the junction contained 6 bases not matched to a gene. The CDR3 reads CASSRRDRDTNEKLFF. The CDR3 region has the DNA TGCGCCAGCAGCAGGCGGGACAGGGACACTAATGAAAAACTGTTTTTT.

This clonotype was observed many times. This chain uses TRBV5-1 with TRBJ2-2; D may be TRBD1 (5 bases). The germline gives CDR1 SGHRS, CDR2 YFSETQ. V lost 2 bases and J lost 3, with 5 bases in between. CDR3 length: 13 amino acids. The DNA for the CDR3 is TGCGCCAGCAGCTTACAGGACACCGGGGAGCTGTTTTTT. Its protein product is CASSLQDTGELFF.

The J gene is TRBJ1-1, the V gene TRBV29-1; D perhaps matches TRBD1 (5 bases). V dropped 1 base and J dropped 1 base, with 7 bases sitting between them. CDR1 and CDR2 (germline): SQVTM, ANQGSEA. This CDR3 is 13 amino acids long. CDR3 sequence (DNA): TGCAGCGTTGAAGCGGGGGGGAACACTGAAGCTTTCTTT. As protein: CSVEAGGNTEAFF.

The gene calls are TRBV6-2 or TRBV6-3 and TRBJ2-7; D might be TRBD1 (6 bases). V lost 4 bases, J lost 0 bases, and 13 bases lay in between. Germline V gives CDR1 MNHEY, CDR2 SVGEGT. This CDR3 region has 15 residues. The chain's CDR3 is CASSSLRGSSYEQYF. CDR3 coding DNA: TGTGCCAGCAGTTCGTTAAGGGGGAGCTCCTACGAGCAGTACTTC.

For the CDR3, the DNA is TGTGCCAGAAGCTTGGATAGCGGGATTGTTGGCTACAATGAGCAGTTCTTC. Encoded protein: CARSLDSGIVGYNEQFF. The chain joins TRBV5-3 to TRBJ2-1; 8 bases fit TRBD2. TRBV5-3 carries the ORF label, with uncertain function. This CDR3 has 17 residues. V was clipped by 0 bases and J by 3 bases; unmatched bases: 8.

A few counts support this clonotype. The chain's CDR3 is CASSPGEYQPQHF. CDR3 DNA: TGTGCCAGCAGCCCGGGGGAATATCAGCCCCAGCATTTT. The rearrangement joins TRBV14 to TRBJ1-5, with D maybe TRBD1 (5 bases). Between the trimmed V and J ends, which lost 4 bases and 5 bases, there was a span of 9 bases. Per the germline V gene, CDR1 is SGHDN and CDR2 is FVKESK. The CDR3 runs 13 residues.

In this sample, this clonotype turned up many times. The rearrangement uses TRBV5-1 and TRBJ2-7; 12 nucleotides line up with TRBD1. Germline CDR1 SGHRS, CDR2 YFSETQ. The J segment lost 6 bases and the V segment lost 3 bases, leaving 7 bases of the junction unmatched. The CDR3 is 15 amino acids. The CDR3 here is CASSSLGQGAGEQYF. In nucleotides, the CDR3 is TGCGCCAGCAGCTCTTTGGGACAGGGGGCGGGCGAGCAGTACTTC.

This clonotype was recorded many times. The chain employs TRBV7-3 and TRBJ2-1; 10 nucleotides line up with TRBD2. CDR3 size: 16 residues. V trimming: 4 bases; J trimming: 8 bases; junction bases outside the gene matches: 11. Germline-derived CDR1 and CDR2 are SGHTA and FQGTGA. The CDR3 DNA follows: TGTGCCAGCAGCTCTAAGCGGGAGGGAGGTTGGGATGAGCAGTTCTTC. Encoded protein: CASSSKREGGWDEQFF.

The chain carries TRBV5-1 and TRBJ1-6, with 8 bases matching TRBD1. The V gene's germline CDR1 is SGHRS and CDR2 YFSETQ. The junction had 3 bases not matched to a gene; V was cut back by 0 bases and J by 7 bases. This CDR3 is built from 15 residues. The CDR3 region is CASSLDRGGNSPLHF. The CDR3 nucleotides are TGCGCCAGCAGCTTGGACAGGGGGGGAAATTCACCCCTCCACTTT.

The sample holds many counts of this clonotype. The chain couples TRBV5-1 to TRBJ2-1; no firm D call. Trimming shortened V by 0 bases and J by 10 bases, and 11 bases separated the two germline ends. CDR3 length: 13 residues. In germline, CDR1 is SGHRS, CDR2 YFSETQ. CDR3 bases: TGCGCCAGCAGCTTGGCGTCCGAGAGGGAGCAGTTCTTC. Its translation is CASSLASEREQFF.